The 17 T cell receptor beta chains listed next were all sequenced from one sample in a study of T cells in Graves' hyperthyroidism and ophthalmopathy. The CDR3 regions of TCR beta were amplified from RNA transcripts. The HTBI set primed first-round TCR CDR3 RT-PCR. TCRdb fed the multiplex PCR reads into MiXCR, producing one record per CDR3 protein. The sample lists around 520,000 distinct CDR3 sequences; approximately 14% were seen once. Sequenced sample: blood. These receptors were taken from a woman between 40 and 55 years old with Graves' hyperthyroidism.

The V call is TRBV27, the J call TRBJ2-2; perhaps TRBD2 as D (7 bases). The CDR3 contains 17 residues. V was trimmed by 1 base and J by 4 bases, leaving 16 bases between them. CDR1 is MNHEY, CDR2 SMNVEV, per germline (reference sequence). CDR3 sequence (DNA): TGTGCCAGCAGTTTATTCTGGGGGGGGCCTGGCACCGGGGAGCTGTTTTTT. Translated: CASSLFWGGPGTGELFF.

This clonotype was seen many times. The genes are TRBV28 and TRBJ2-5; D is unresolved. CDR1 MDHEN and CDR2 SYDVKM come from the germline V gene. V lost 3 bases to trimming and J lost 5 bases, with 16 bases between them. CDR3 length: 15 residues. CDR3 amino acids: CASSFPLSAGETQYF. The CDR3 nucleotides are TGTGCCAGCAGTTTCCCGCTATCAGCCGGGGAGACCCAGTACTTC. The complete variable domain, with remaining parts taken from reference TRBV28 and TRBJ2-5, reads DVKVTQSSRYLVKRTGEKVFLECVQDMDHENMFWYRQDPGLGLRLIYFSYDVKMKEKGDIPEGYSVSREKKERFSLILESASTNQTSMYLCASSFPLSAGETQYFGPGTRLLVL.

This chain joins TRBV12-3 or TRBV12-4 and TRBJ2-7; no reliable D call. The CDR3 is 11 amino acids. V gave up 11 bases and J gave up 3 bases, with 11 bases separating them. The CDR3 DNA follows: TGTGCCTCTGGGCAGGACTACGAGCAGTACTTC. Its protein is CASGQDYEQYF.

This clonotype was detected only a few times. J is TRBJ2-5 and V is TRBV9; unclear D gene. Germline assignment: CDR1 SGDLS and CDR2 YYNGEE. The CDR3 has 14 residues. Trimming pared 0 bases from V and 2 bases from J, leaving 8 bases between. The CDR3 region is CASSVGLTQETQYF. For the CDR3, the DNA is TGTGCCAGCAGCGTAGGGCTTACTCAAGAGACCCAGTACTTC.

This clonotype was found many times. V and J are TRBV11-3 and TRBJ1-1; no reliable D call. Germline CDR1 is SGHNT and CDR2 is YENEEA. The ends were cut back, 3 bases at V and 3 bases at J, with 2 bases in the middle. The CDR3 extends over 11 amino acids. In DNA form, the CDR3 reads TGTGCCAGCAGCTTTCACACTGAAGCTTTCTTT. Protein: CASSFHTEAFF.

CDR3 nucleotide sequence: TGTGCCAGCAGCTTCCAACAGGAAGGGCAGTACTTC. Its protein is CASSFQQEGQYF. The V call is TRBV11-2, the J call TRBJ2-7; D is perhaps TRBD1 (5 bases). Germline lookup yields CDR1 SGHAT and CDR2 FQNNGV. CDR3 length: 12 residues. Trimming removed 3 bases from V and 9 bases from J, with 12 bases in between. Supplemented by reference TRBV11-2 and TRBJ2-7, the full variable domain reads EAGVAQSPRYKIIEKRQSVAFWCNPISGHATLYWYQQILGQGPKLLIQFQNNGVVDDSQLPKDRFSAERLKGVDSTLKIQPAKLEDSAVYLCASSFQQEGQYFGPGTRLTVT.

This clonotype was seen ten or more times. The V gene is TRBV27, the J gene TRBJ2-1; TRBD2 is a possible D gene (5 bases). The V end was cut by 6 bases, the J end by 8 bases, with 14 bases between. The CDR3 has 13 amino acids. The germline CDR1 and CDR2 sequences are MNHEY and SMNVEV (reference sequence). CDR3 nucleotide sequence: TGTGCCAGCAGCCCCATCCACGGGGATGAGCAGTTCTTC. Translated, it gives CASSPIHGDEQFF.

This clonotype came up many times. The chain joins TRBV5-1 to TRBJ2-3; D possibly corresponds to TRBD2 (5 bases). Germline V gene data show CDR1 as SGHRS and CDR2 as YFSETQ. V gave up 0 bases and J gave up 2 bases, with 13 bases separating them. This CDR3 is 16 amino acids long. This chain's CDR3 is CASSLVSGGHTDTQYF. Written as DNA, the CDR3 is TGCGCCAGCAGCTTGGTCAGCGGAGGTCACACAGATACGCAGTATTTT.

The chain has TRBV6-2 or TRBV6-3 and TRBJ2-1; 11 bases agree with TRBD2. Germline CDR1 MNHEY, CDR2 SVGEGT. Trimming cost V 0 bases and J 13 bases; bases outside gene matches: 8. This CDR3 has 15 residues. The CDR3 spells CASSYSKLAGVIQFF. The DNA of the CDR3 is TGTGCCAGCAGTTACTCGAAACTAGCGGGAGTAATTCAGTTCTTC.

This clonotype was recorded many times. The V call is TRBV12-3 or TRBV12-4, the J call TRBJ1-1; D is perhaps TRBD1 (5 bases). This CDR3 comprises 14 residues. Trimming shortened V by 2 bases and J by 3 bases, and 10 bases separated the two germline ends. The chain's CDR3 is CASSLLGGDTEAFF. CDR3 sequence (DNA): TGTGCCAGCAGTTTATTGGGAGGGGACACTGAAGCTTTCTTT.

This clonotype showed up just a few times. V gene TRBV6-1 combines with J gene TRBJ2-1; D is undetermined. Per germline, CDR1 MNHNS and CDR2 SASEGT. V shed 0 bases and J shed 5 bases, with 23 bases lying between them. The CDR3 has 19 amino acids. This CDR3 is CASSEAVKAGSPYDNEQFF. Here the CDR3 DNA reads TGTGCCAGCAGTGAAGCGGTAAAGGCCGGGTCTCCGTACGACAATGAGCAGTTCTTC.

The chain has TRBV10-3 and TRBJ1-1; a possible D gene is TRBD1 (5 bases). V lost 10 bases to trimming and J lost 0 bases, with 9 bases between them. CDR1 and CDR2 (germline): ENHRY, SYGVKD. The CDR3 contains 12 residues. The DNA for the CDR3 is TGTGCCAGCCAGGGTGTGAACACTGAAGCTTTCTTT. This encodes CASQGVNTEAFF.

This clonotype has at least ten counts. The rearrangement uses TRBV20-1 and TRBJ2-7; D is possibly TRBD2 (7 bases). V was clipped by 5 bases and J by 0 bases, with 11 bases between them. The CDR3 totals 13 residues. CDR1 is DFQATT, CDR2 SNEGSKA, per germline (reference sequence). CDR3 DNA: TGCAGTGCTGGGGGGGGCGGCTCCTACGAGCAGTACTTC. Its translation: CSAGGGGSYEQYF.

This clonotype has at least ten counts. For the CDR3, the DNA is TGCAGCGTTGTGGCGGGGGCTGCTAATGAAAAACTGTTTTTT. Protein sequence: CSVVAGAANEKLFF. This chain connects TRBV29-1 to TRBJ1-4; weak D call: TRBD1 (6 bases). This CDR3 region has 14 residues. V dropped 4 bases and J dropped 3 bases, with 12 bases sitting between them. The V gene's germline CDR1 is SQVTM and CDR2 ANQGSEA.

The table lists this clonotype with many counts. The rearrangement links TRBV15 to TRBJ2-5; D remains unclear. The CDR3 is 13 residues long. Germline V gene data show CDR1 as LNHNV and CDR2 as YYDKDF (reference sequence). Between the trimmed V and J ends, which lost 1 base and 5 bases, there was a span of 8 bases. The CDR3 protein is CATSRAPKETQYF. The DNA for the CDR3 is TGTGCCACCAGCAGAGCACCAAAGGAGACCCAGTACTTC.

This clonotype was recorded a few times. The genes are TRBV12-3 or TRBV12-4 and TRBJ1-3, with D hard to call. With 1 base removed from V and 4 bases from J, the gap between germline ends came to 11 bases. The CDR3 consists of 15 residues. The CDR3 here is CASSLETGNGNTIYF. CDR3 nucleotides: TGTGCCAGCAGTTTAGAAACGGGGAACGGAAACACCATATATTTT.

This clonotype was counted many times. This chain links TRBV28 with TRBJ2-1; D is unclear. Trimming stripped 6 bases from V and 8 bases from J, with 23 bases between. Germline assignment: CDR1 MDHEN and CDR2 SYDVKM. CDR3 length: 16 residues. The CDR3 nucleotides read TGTGCCAGCAGCCAGATGGAGCCTATGACTGAGGATGAGCAGTTCTTC. Amino acids: CASSQMEPMTEDEQFF. The complete variable domain, with remaining parts taken from reference TRBV28 and TRBJ2-1, reads DVKVTQSSRYLVKRTGEKVFLECVQDMDHENMFWYRQDPGLGLRLIYFSYDVKMKEKGDIPEGYSVSREKKERFSLILESASTNQTSMYLCASSQMEPMTEDEQFFGPGTRLTVL.